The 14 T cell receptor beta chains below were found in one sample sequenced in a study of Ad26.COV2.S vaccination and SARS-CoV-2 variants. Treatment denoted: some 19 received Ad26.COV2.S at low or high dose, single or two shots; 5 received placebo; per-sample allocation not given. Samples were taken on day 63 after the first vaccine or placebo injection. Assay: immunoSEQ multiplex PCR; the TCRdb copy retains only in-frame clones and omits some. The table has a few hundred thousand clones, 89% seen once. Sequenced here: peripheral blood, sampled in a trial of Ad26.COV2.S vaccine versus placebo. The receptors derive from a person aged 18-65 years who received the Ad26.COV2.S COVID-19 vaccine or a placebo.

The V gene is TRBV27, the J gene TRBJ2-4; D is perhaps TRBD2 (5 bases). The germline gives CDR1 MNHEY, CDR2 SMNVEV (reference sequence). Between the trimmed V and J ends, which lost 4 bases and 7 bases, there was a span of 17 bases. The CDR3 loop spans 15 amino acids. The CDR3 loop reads CASSSYSELVNIQYF. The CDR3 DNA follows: TGTGCCAGCAGTTCTTATAGCGAACTGGTTAACATTCAGTACTTC.

The CDR3 DNA reads TGTGCCACCAGCAGAGAACCCGACCAAGAGACCCAGTACTTC. Translation gives CATSREPDQETQYF. The chain couples TRBV15 to TRBJ2-5; D is uncertain. This CDR3 contains 14 residues. Germline loops: CDR1 LNHNV, CDR2 YYDKDF (reference sequence). The V end was cut by 0 bases, the J end by 0 bases, with 5 bases between. Looking up the rest from reference TRBV15 and TRBJ2-5 gives the full variable domain: DAMVIQNPRYQVTQFGKPVTLSCSQTLNHNVMYWYQQKSSQAPKLLFHYYDKDFNNEADTPDNFQSRRPNTSFCFLDIRSPGLGDTAMYLCATSREPDQETQYFGPGTRLLVL.

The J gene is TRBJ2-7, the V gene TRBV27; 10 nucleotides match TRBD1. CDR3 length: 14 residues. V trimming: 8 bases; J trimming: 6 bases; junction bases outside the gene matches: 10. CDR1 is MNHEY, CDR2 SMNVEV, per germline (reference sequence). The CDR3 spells CASGRDRGLVEQYF. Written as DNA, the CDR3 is TGTGCCAGCGGCCGGGACAGGGGCCTCGTCGAGCAGTACTTC.

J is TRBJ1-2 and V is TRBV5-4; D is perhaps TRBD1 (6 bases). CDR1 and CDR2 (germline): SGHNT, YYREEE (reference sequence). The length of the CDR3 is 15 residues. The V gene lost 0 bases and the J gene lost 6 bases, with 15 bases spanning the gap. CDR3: CASSLATLRGHGYTF. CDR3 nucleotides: TGTGCCAGCAGCTTGGCCACTCTCAGGGGCCATGGCTACACCTTC.

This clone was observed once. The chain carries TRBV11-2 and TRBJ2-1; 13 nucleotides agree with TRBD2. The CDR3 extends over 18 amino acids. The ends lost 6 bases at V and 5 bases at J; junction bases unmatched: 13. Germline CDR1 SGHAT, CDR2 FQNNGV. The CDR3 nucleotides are TGTGCCAGCAGAATACCCCGGACTAGCGGGAGAAACGACAATGAGCAGTTCTTC. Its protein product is CASRIPRTSGRNDNEQFF.

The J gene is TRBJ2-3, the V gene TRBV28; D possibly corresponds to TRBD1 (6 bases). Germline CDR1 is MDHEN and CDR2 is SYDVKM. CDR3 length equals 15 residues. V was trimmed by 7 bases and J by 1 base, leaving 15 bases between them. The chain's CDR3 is CASNLGASRTDTQYF. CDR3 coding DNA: TGTGCCAGCAATCTGGGGGCCTCCCGCACAGATACGCAGTATTTT. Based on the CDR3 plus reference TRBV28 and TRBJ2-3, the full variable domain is DVKVTQSSRYLVKRTGEKVFLECVQDMDHENMFWYRQDPGLGLRLIYFSYDVKMKEKGDIPEGYSVSREKKERFSLILESASTNQTSMYLCASNLGASRTDTQYFGPGTRLTVL.

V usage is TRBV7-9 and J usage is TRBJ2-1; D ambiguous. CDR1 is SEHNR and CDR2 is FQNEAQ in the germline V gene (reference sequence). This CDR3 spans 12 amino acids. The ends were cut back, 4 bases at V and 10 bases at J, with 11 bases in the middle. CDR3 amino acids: CASSSYLREQFF. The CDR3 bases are TGTGCCAGCAGCTCCTACCTTCGCGAGCAGTTCTTC.

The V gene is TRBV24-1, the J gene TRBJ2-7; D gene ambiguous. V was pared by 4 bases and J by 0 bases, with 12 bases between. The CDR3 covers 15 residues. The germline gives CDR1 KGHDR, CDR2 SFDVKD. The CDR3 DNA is TGTGCCACCAGTGACGGTAGTATAGGCTCCTACGAGCAGTACTTC. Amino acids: CATSDGSIGSYEQYF.

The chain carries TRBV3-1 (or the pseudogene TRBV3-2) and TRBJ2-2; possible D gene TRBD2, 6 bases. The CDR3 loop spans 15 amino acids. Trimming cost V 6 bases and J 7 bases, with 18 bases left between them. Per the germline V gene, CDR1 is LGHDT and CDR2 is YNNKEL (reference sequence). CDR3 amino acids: CASRTGTGSIGELFF. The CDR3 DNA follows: TGTGCCAGCAGAACCGGGACTGGGAGTATCGGGGAGCTGTTTTTT.

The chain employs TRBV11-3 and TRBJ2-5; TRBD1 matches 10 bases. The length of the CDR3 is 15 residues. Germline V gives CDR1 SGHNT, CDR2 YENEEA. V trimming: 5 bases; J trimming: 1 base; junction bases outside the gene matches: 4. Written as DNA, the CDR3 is TGTGCCAGCAGCCCCTGGACAGGGGGCCAAGAGACCCAGTACTTC. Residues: CASSPWTGGQETQYF.

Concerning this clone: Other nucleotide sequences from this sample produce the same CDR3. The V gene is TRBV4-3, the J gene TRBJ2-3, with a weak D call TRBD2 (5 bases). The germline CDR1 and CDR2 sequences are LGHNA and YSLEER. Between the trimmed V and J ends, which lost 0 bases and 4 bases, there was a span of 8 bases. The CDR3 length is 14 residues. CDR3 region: CASSQDLGADTQYF. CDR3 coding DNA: TGCGCCAGCAGCCAAGATCTGGGAGCAGATACGCAGTATTTT.

This CDR3 is CASSLAARESYGYTF. The CDR3 region has the DNA TGTGCCAGCAGCTTGGCCGCCAGGGAAAGCTATGGCTACACCTTC. This rearrangement joins TRBV5-6 to TRBJ1-2; perhaps TRBD1 as D (5 bases). CDR1 is SGHDT and CDR2 is YYEEEE in the germline V gene. V lost 0 bases, J lost 4 bases, and 13 bases lay in between. The CDR3 sequence is 15 residues long.

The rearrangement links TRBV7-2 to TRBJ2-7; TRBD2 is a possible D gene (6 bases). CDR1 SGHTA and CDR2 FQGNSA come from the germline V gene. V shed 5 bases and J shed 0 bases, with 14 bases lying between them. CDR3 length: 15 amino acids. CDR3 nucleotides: TGTGCCAGCAGCCTGACTAGGCGTAACTCCTACGAGCAGTACTTC. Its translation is CASSLTRRNSYEQYF. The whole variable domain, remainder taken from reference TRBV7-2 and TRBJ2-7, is GAGVSQSPSNKVTEKGKDVELRCDPISGHTALYWYRQSLGQGLEFLIYFQGNSAPDKSGLPSDRFSAERTGGSVSTLTIQRTQQEDSAVYLCASSLTRRNSYEQYFGPGTRLTVT.

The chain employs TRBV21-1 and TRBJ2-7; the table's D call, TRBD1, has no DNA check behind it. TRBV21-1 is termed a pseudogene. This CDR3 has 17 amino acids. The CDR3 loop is CASSKVGQGQFSYEQYF. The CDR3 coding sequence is TGTGCCAGCAGCAAAGTCGGTCAGGGGCAATTCTCCTACGAGCAGTACTTC.